The 19 T cell receptor beta chains listed next were all sequenced from one sample in a study of monozygotic twins with cystic fibrosis (dated by TCRdb to the early 2020s). The receptor library was made with the immunoSEQ multiplex PCR assay. The source is immuneACCESS, and TCRdb retained only in-frame sequences with V and J called. Part of the clones is not carried over; for the studies checked, unresolved V genes explain less than half of this, and the remainder is unexplained. This sample holds about 17,000 clones; around 96% were observed only once. The ten largest clonotypes hold 0.5% to 0.7% of the sample. The material sequenced was blood. These receptors all stem from a girl under 10 years old with cystic fibrosis.

The gene calls are TRBV5-1 and TRBJ2-1, with 8 bases matching TRBD2. CDR1 is SGHRS, CDR2 YFSETQ, per germline. Trimming took 0 bases from V and 5 from J; bases not matched to a gene: 16. The length of the CDR3 is 19 residues. Here the CDR3 reads CASSLVLAGGPPTHNEQFF. CDR3 nucleotides: TGCGCCAGCAGCTTGGTCCTGGCGGGGGGCCCCCCCACACACAATGAGCAGTTCTTC.

The chain combines TRBV7-2 with TRBJ2-1; 8 nucleotides match TRBD2. After removal of 6 bases from V and 6 bases from J, the junction contained 10 bases not matched to a gene. Germline-derived CDR1 and CDR2 are SGHTA and FQGNSA. This CDR3 region has 15 residues. The CDR3 spells CASSRAGAGLNEQFF. CDR3 DNA sequence: TGTGCCAGCAGTCGAGCGGGAGCGGGCCTCAATGAGCAGTTCTTC. The full variable domain, its missing parts supplied by reference TRBV7-2 and TRBJ2-1, is GAGVSQSPSNKVTEKGKDVELRCDPISGHTALYWYRQSLGQGLEFLIYFQGNSAPDKSGLPSDRFSAERTGGSVSTLTIQRTQQEDSAVYLCASSRAGAGLNEQFFGPGTRLTVL.

The gene calls are TRBV12-5 and TRBJ1-2; D unresolved. The CDR3 has 17 residues. CDR1 and CDR2 from the germline V gene are LGHNT and FRNRAP. Trimming removed 6 bases from V and 4 bases from J, with 24 bases in between. This chain's CDR3 is CASGYEPGPGESYGYTF. The CDR3 nucleotides read TGTGCTAGTGGCTATGAACCGGGCCCCGGAGAATCCTATGGCTACACCTTC.

This clone has only one observation. The rearrangement links TRBV7-2 to TRBJ1-2; D might be TRBD1 (5 bases). The CDR3 consists of 11 residues. Trimming took 5 bases from V and 7 from J, leaving 8 bases between them. Germline V CDR1 and CDR2: SGHTA, FQGNSA. The chain's CDR3 is CASSLDSGYTF. CDR3 sequence (DNA): TGTGCCAGCAGCCTTGACAGTGGCTACACCTTC.

V and J are TRBV11-2 and TRBJ2-7, with 12 positions matching TRBD1. Per the germline V gene, CDR1 is SGHAT and CDR2 is FQNNGV. V lost 6 bases, J lost 5 bases, and 5 bases stayed unmatched. The CDR3 covers 14 residues. The CDR3 here is CASSTGTGGDEQYF. The DNA for the CDR3 is TGTGCCAGCAGTACCGGGACAGGGGGCGACGAGCAGTACTTC.

The J gene is TRBJ2-5, the V gene TRBV6-5; tentative D call: TRBD1 (5 bases). CDR1 and CDR2 (germline): MNHEY, SVGAGI. The V and J ends lost 1 base and 2 bases respectively, with 11 bases between them. The CDR3 is 15 amino acids. The CDR3 reads CASSYWGRQQETQYF. DNA for the CDR3: TGTGCCAGCAGTTACTGGGGCAGACAACAAGAGACCCAGTACTTC.

This chain uses TRBV28 with TRBJ1-5; the match to TRBD1 covers 7 bases. V trimming: 6 bases; J trimming: 3 bases; junction bases outside the gene matches: 5. The CDR3 spans 14 residues. Germline loops: CDR1 MDHEN, CDR2 SYDVKM. CDR3 nucleotides: TGTGCCAGCAGATTACAGGGGCTCAATCAGCCCCAGCATTTT. Its protein product is CASRLQGLNQPQHF. The variable domain in full, completed from reference TRBV28 and TRBJ1-5, reads DVKVTQSSRYLVKRTGEKVFLECVQDMDHENMFWYRQDPGLGLRLIYFSYDVKMKEKGDIPEGYSVSREKKERFSLILESASTNQTSMYLCASRLQGLNQPQHFGDGTRLSIL.

The genes are TRBV29-1 and TRBJ2-3, with 8 positions matching TRBD2. V was clipped by 7 bases and J by 4 bases; unmatched bases: 10. Germline assignment: CDR1 SQVTM and CDR2 ANQGSEA. The CDR3 is made up of 14 amino acids. The CDR3 sequence: CSGAGLGAPDTQYF. DNA of the CDR3: TGCAGCGGTGCGGGACTAGGGGCGCCAGATACGCAGTATTTT.

V gene TRBV5-5 combines with J gene TRBJ2-1, with D tentatively TRBD2 (6 bases). V was pared by 2 bases and J by 7 bases, with 19 bases between. The germline V gene has CDR1 SGHKS and CDR2 YYEKEE (reference sequence). The CDR3 runs 16 residues. CDR3 loop: CASSFTRDSTKNEQFF. Here the CDR3 DNA reads TGTGCCAGCAGCTTTACGCGGGACTCTACCAAAAATGAGCAGTTCTTC. Based on the CDR3 plus reference TRBV5-5 and TRBJ2-1, the full variable domain is DAGVTQSPTHLIKTRGQQVTLRCSPISGHKSVSWYQQVLGQGPQFIFQYYEKEERGRGNFPDRFSARQFPNYSSELNVNALLLGDSALYLCASSFTRDSTKNEQFFGPGTRLTVL.

This chain joins TRBV2 and TRBJ1-4; unclear D gene. The germline CDR1 and CDR2 sequences are SNHLY and FYNNEI. The CDR3 extends over 13 amino acids. Trimming took off 9 bases at V and 7 bases at J, with 15 bases between the two ends. CDR3 nucleotide sequence: TGTGCCAGTGGCAGCCGTCTAGGTGAAAAACTGTTTTTT. It yields the protein CASGSRLGEKLFF.

For the CDR3, the DNA is TGTGCCAGCAGCGAGGGAACCGACAGGGTGCTGAGGGGGGGAAACACCATATATTTT. Residues: CASSEGTDRVLRGGNTIYF. The rearrangement joins TRBV9 to TRBJ1-3; 7 positions match TRBD1. V lost 3 bases, J lost 4 bases, and 19 bases stayed unmatched. The CDR3 has 19 amino acids. CDR1 is SGDLS, CDR2 YYNGEE, per germline.

The V and J genes are TRBV6-6 and TRBJ1-3; D is unclear. CDR3 length: 12 residues. The V and J ends lost 11 bases and 3 bases respectively, with 11 bases between them. The germline V gene has CDR1 MNHNY and CDR2 SVGAGI (reference sequence). The CDR3 DNA reads as TGTGCCTCGGGAAGGATTGGAAACACCATATATTTT. Its protein product is CASGRIGNTIYF.

The J gene is TRBJ1-5, the V gene TRBV19; TRBD1 matches at 8 bases. With V trimmed by 5 bases and J by 5 bases, 5 bases remained unmatched. The germline gives CDR1 LNHDA, CDR2 SQIVND (reference sequence). The CDR3 is 14 amino acids. The CDR3 reads CASSPGQDDQPQHF. The CDR3 DNA reads as TGTGCCAGTAGTCCGGGACAGGACGATCAGCCCCAGCATTTT.

The chain carries TRBV7-2 and TRBJ2-1, with TRBD2 matching 11 bases. CDR1 and CDR2 (germline): SGHTA, FQGNSA. The CDR3 consists of 17 residues. After removal of 5 bases from V and 4 bases from J, the junction contained 10 bases not matched to a gene. This chain's CDR3 is CASSLGLAGGLYNEQFF. CDR3 DNA sequence: TGTGCCAGCAGCCTCGGGCTAGCGGGGGGCCTGTACAATGAGCAGTTCTTC.

The V and J genes are TRBV2 and TRBJ1-6, with 8 bases that match TRBD1. From germline, CDR1 is SNHLY and CDR2 FYNNEI. This CDR3 has 21 amino acids. The trim removed 3 bases at V and 0 bases at J, leaving 16 bases unmatched. CDR3 protein: CASSEDIGQGLGSSYNSPLHF. CDR3 nucleotides: TGTGCCAGCAGTGAGGATATCGGACAGGGTCTGGGATCCTCCTATAATTCACCCCTCCACTTT.

The CDR3 loop is CASSLVVLSGQPEAFF. The DNA of the CDR3 is TGTGCCAGCAGCTTGGTTGTGCTTTCGGGACAGCCTGAAGCTTTCTTT. The rearrangement uses TRBV5-4 and TRBJ1-1; TRBD1 matches at 7 bases. V shed 0 bases and J 6 bases; nucleotides not matched to a gene: 11. The CDR3 is 16 residues long. Germline assignment: CDR1 SGHNT and CDR2 YYREEE (reference sequence).

The chain carries TRBV5-1 and TRBJ2-3; a possible D gene is TRBD2 (5 bases). The V gene lost 0 bases and the J gene lost 4 bases, with 9 bases spanning the gap. The CDR3 length is 14 residues. Looked up from germline, CDR1 is SGHRS and CDR2 is YFSETQ. The CDR3 reads CASSLAREADTQYF. Written as DNA, the CDR3 is TGCGCCAGCAGCTTGGCCCGGGAAGCAGATACGCAGTATTTT. The variable domain in full, completed from reference TRBV5-1 and TRBJ2-3, reads KAGVTQTPRYLIKTRGQQVTLSCSPISGHRSVSWYQQTPGQGLQFLFEYFSETQRNKGNFPGRFSGRQFSNSRSEMNVSTLELGDSALYLCASSLAREADTQYFGPGTRLTVL.

This clone was recorded once. The chain combines TRBV30 with TRBJ1-1; D is possibly TRBD1 (6 bases). V lost 1 base, J lost 9 bases, and 18 bases lay in between. The CDR3 runs 14 residues. Germline V gene lookup returns CDR1 GTSNPN and CDR2 SVGIG (reference sequence). The CDR3 DNA follows: TGTGCCTGGAGTGCTGACGGGACAAATTCGAAAGCTTTCTTT. Translated: CAWSADGTNSKAFF.

This clone was counted once. The rearrangement joins TRBV6-1 to TRBJ2-7, with TRBD1 matching 10 bases. The germline gives CDR1 MNHNS, CDR2 SASEGT. V lost 10 bases, J lost 4 bases, and 7 bases stayed unmatched. The CDR3 loop spans 13 amino acids. The CDR3 region has the DNA TGTGCCACCGGGAGACAGGGGGCTTACGAGCAGTACTTC. Translated: CATGRQGAYEQYF.